The sequence of this T cell receptor beta chain was determined in a study of shared clonotypes between healthy human individuals. Turning to the study itself: Every donor yielded three CD4 naive, three CD4 memory, two CD8 naive and one CD8 memory plate.

General study results and limits: Relative to clonotypes present in all four donors, those not shared had lower generation probabilities. The genetic and exposure-history diversity represented was limited by few donors.

The V end was cut by 0 bases, the J end by 4 bases, with 16 bases between. The germline CDR1 and CDR2 sequences are SGHRS and YFSETQ. The CDR3 length is 16 residues. A word on this clone: The antigen remains undetermined.

Healthy HIV-negative adults with no recent acute infections or vaccinations were recruited as donors. Sequencing was performed with immunoSEQ multiplex PCR; in TCRdb, only in-frame clones are kept and a portion is missing. The sample lists 2 million to 2.5 million clones; just under 95% were seen once. The chain carries TRBV5-1 and TRBJ1-1; possible D gene TRBD1, 5 bases. This TCR derives from a man younger than 35 in good health. Some clones in this sample may be carry-over from other donors' samples. Specimen: naive CD4+ T cells from PBMCs. Subset: CD45RA+ positively selected. The CDR3 nucleotides read TGCGCCAGCAGCTTGGAGGAGGGACCCTGGGGCACTGAAGCTTTCTTT. This translates into CASSLEEGPWGTEAFF.